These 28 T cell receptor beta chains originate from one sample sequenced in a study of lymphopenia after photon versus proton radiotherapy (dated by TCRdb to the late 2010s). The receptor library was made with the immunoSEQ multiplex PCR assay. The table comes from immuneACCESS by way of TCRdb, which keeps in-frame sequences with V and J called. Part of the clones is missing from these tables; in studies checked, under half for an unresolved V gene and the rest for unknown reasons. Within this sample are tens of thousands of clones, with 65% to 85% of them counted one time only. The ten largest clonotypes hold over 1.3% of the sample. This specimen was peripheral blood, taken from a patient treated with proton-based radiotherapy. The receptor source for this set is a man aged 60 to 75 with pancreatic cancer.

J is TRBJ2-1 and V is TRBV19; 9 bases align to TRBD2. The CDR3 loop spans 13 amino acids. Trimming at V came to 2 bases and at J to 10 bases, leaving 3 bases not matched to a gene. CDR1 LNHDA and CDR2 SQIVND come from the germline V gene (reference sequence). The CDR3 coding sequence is TGTGCCAGTAGTATAAAGCGGGAGGCCGAGCAGTTCTTC. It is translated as CASSIKREAEQFF.

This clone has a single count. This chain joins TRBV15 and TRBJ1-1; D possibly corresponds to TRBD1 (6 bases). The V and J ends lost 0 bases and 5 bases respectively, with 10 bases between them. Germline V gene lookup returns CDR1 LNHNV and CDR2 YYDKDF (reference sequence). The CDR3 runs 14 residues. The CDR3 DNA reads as TGTGCCACCAGCAGAGATCGACAGGCAACTGAAGCTTTCTTT. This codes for CATSRDRQATEAFF.

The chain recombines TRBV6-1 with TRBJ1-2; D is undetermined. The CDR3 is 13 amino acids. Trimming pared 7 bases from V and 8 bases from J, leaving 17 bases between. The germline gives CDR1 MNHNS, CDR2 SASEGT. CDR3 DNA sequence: TGTGCCAGCATTGGGCCTCGAGCGGACGGCTACACCTTC. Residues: CASIGPRADGYTF.

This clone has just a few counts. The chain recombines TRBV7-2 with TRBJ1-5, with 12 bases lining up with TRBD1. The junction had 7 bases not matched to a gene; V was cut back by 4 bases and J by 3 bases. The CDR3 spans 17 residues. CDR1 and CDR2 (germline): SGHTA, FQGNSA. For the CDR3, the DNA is TGTGCCAGCAGCTCCAAGGGACAGGGGGCGCCCAATCAGCCCCAGCATTTT. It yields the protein CASSSKGQGAPNQPQHF.

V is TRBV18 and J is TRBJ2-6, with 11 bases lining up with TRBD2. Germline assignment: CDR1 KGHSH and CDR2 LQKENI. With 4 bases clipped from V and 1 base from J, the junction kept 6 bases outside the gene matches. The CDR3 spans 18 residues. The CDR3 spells CASSHGLAGSSGANVLTF. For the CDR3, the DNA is TGTGCCAGCTCACACGGACTAGCGGGCTCTTCTGGGGCCAACGTCCTGACTTTC.

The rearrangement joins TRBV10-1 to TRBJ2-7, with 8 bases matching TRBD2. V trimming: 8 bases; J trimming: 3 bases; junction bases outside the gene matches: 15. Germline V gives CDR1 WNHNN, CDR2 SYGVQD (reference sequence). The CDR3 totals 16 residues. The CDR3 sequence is CASPGLSGRPNYEQYF. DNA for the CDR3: TGCGCCAGCCCGGGACTGAGCGGGAGACCTAACTACGAGCAGTACTTC.

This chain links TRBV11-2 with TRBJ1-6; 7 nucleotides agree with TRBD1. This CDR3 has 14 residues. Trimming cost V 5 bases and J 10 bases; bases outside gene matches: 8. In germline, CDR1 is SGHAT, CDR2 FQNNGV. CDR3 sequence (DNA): TGTGCCAGCAGCAAACCGGGACAGTACTCACCCCTCCACTTT. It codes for CASSKPGQYSPLHF.

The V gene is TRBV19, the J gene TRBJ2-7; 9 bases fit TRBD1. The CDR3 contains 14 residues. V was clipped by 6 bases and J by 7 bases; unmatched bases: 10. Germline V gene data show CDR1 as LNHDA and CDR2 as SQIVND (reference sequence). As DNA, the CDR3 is TGTGCCAGTAGCCGGGACAGGGCCACAAGGGAGCAGTACTTC. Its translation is CASSRDRATREQYF.

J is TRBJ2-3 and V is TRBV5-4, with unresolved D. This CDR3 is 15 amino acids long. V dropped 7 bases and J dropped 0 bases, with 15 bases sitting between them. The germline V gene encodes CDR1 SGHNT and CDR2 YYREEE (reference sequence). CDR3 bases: TGTGCCAGCGGTCGGAGACTTCTCAGCACAGATACGCAGTATTTT. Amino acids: CASGRRLLSTDTQYF.

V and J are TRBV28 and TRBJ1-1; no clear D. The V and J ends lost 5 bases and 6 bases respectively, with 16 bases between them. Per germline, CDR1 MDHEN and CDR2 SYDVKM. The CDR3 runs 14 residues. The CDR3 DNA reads TGTGCCAGCAGTCCCCCAATGACTTGGCCTGAAGCTTTCTTT. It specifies CASSPPMTWPEAFF.

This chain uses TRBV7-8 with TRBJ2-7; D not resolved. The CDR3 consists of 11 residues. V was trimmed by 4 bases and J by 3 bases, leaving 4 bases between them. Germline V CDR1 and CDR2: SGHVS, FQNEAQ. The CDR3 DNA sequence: TGTGCCAGCAGCTCCATCTACGAGCAGTACTTC. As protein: CASSSIYEQYF.

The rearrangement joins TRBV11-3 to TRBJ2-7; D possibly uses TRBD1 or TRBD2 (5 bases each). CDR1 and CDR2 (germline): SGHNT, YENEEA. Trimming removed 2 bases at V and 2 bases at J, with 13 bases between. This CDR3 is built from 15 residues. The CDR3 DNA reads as TGTGCCAGCAGCTTAACTCGGCAGGGACCCTACGAGCAGTACTTC. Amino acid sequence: CASSLTRQGPYEQYF.

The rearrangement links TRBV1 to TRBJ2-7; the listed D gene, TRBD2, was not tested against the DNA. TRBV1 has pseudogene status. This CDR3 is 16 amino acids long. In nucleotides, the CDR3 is TGCACCAGCAGCCCTTATAGACTAGCGGAGAGTGGGGAGCAGTACTTC. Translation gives CTSSPYRLAESGEQYF.

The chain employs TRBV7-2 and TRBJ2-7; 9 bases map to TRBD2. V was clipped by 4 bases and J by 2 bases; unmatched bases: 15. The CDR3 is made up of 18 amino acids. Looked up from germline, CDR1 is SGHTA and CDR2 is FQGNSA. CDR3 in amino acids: CASSSPGHSGSKPYEQYF. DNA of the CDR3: TGTGCCAGCAGCTCCCCAGGGCATAGCGGGAGTAAACCCTACGAGCAGTACTTC.

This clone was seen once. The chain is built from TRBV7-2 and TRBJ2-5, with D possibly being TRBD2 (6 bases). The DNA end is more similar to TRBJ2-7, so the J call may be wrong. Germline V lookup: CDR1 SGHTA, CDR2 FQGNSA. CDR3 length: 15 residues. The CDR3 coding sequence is TGTGCCAGCAGCTTAGGAGGCGGCGGGACCTACGAGCAGTACTTC. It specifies CASSLGGGGTYEQYF.

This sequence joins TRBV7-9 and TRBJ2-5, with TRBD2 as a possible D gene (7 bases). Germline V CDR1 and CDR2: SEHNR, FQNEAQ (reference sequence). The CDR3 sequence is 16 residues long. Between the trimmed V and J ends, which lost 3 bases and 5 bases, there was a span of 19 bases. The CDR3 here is CASSFPAGARRETQYF. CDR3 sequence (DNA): TGTGCCAGCAGCTTCCCCGCGGGGGCCAGGCGGGAGACCCAGTACTTC. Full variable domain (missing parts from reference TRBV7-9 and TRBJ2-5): DTGVSQNPRHKITKRGQNVTFRCDPISEHNRLYWYRQTLGQGPEFLTYFQNEAQLEKSRLLSDRFSAERPKGSFSTLEIQRTEQGDSAMYLCASSFPAGARRETQYFGPGTRLLVL.

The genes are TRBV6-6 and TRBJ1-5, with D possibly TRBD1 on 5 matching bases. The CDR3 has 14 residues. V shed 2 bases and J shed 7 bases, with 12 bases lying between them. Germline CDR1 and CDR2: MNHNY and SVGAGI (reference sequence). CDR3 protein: CASSYGQGVQPQHF. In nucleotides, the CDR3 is TGTGCCAGCAGTTACGGTCAGGGAGTGCAGCCCCAGCATTTT.

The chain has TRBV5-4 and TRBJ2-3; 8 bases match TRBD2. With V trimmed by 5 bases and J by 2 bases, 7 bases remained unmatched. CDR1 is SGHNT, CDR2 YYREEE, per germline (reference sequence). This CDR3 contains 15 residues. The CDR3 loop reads CASRAGLVITDTQYF. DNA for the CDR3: TGTGCCAGCAGGGCGGGACTAGTGATCACAGATACGCAGTATTTT.

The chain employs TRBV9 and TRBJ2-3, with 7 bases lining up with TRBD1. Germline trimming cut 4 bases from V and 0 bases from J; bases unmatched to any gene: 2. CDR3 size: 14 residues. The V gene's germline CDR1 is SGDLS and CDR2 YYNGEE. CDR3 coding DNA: TGTGCCAGCAGCTTACAGGGGAGCACAGATACGCAGTATTTT. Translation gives CASSLQGSTDTQYF.

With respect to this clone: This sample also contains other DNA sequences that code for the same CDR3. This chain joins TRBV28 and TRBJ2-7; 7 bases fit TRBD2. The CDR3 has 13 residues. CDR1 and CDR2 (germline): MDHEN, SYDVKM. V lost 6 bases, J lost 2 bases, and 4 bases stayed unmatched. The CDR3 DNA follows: TGTGCCAGCAGGGCTAGCGGAACCTACGAGCAGTACTTC. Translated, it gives CASRASGTYEQYF.

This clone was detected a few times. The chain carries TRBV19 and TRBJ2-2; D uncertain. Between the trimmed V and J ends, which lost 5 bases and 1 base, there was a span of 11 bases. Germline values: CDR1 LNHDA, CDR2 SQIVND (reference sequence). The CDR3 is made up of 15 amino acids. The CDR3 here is CASSLFGENTGELFF. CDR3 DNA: TGTGCCAGTAGTCTCTTTGGGGAGAACACCGGGGAGCTGTTTTTT.

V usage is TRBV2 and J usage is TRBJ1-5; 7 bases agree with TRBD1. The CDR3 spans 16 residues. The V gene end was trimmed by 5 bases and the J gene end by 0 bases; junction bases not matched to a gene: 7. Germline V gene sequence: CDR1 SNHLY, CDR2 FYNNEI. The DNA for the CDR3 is TGTGCCAGCAGTTGGGACAGCCAATATAGCAATCAGCCCCAGCATTTT. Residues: CASSWDSQYSNQPQHF. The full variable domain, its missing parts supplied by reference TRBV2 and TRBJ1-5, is EPEVTQTPSHQVTQMGQEVILRCVPISNHLYFYWYRQILGQKVEFLVSFYNNEISEKSEIFDDQFSVERPDGSNFTLKIRSTKLEDSAMYFCASSWDSQYSNQPQHFGDGTRLSIL.

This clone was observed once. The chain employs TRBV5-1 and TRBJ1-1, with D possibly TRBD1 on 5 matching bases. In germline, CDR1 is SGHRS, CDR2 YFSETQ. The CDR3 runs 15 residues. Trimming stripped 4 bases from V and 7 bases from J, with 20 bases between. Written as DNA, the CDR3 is TGCGCCAGCAGCAAGGCCGGGACCTCCTTTGGTGAAGCTTTCTTT. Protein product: CASSKAGTSFGEAFF.

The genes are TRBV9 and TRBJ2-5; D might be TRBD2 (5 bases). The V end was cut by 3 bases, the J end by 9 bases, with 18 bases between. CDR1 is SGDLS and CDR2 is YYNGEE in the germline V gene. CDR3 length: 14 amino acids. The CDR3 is CASSETDYIGSQYF. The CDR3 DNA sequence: TGTGCCAGCAGCGAAACTGACTACATCGGGTCCCAGTACTTC.

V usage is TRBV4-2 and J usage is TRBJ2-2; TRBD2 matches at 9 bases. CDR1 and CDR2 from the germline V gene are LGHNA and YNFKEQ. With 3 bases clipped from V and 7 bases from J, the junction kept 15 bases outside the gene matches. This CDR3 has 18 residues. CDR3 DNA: TGTGCCAGCAGCCAGGGATATAGCGGGAGAGCACAGAGCGGGGAGCTGTTTTTT. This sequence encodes CASSQGYSGRAQSGELFF.

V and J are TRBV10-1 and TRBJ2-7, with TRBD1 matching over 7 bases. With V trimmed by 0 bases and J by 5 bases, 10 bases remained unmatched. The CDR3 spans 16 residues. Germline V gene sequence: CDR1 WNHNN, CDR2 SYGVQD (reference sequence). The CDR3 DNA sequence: TGCGCCAGCAGTGAGTCGTTGGCAGGGGGTACACACGAGCAGTACTTC. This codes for CASSESLAGGTHEQYF.

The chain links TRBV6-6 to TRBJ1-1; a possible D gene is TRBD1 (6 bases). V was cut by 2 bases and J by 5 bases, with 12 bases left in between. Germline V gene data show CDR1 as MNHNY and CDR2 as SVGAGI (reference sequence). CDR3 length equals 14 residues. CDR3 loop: CASSYGRGRTEAFF. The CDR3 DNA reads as TGTGCCAGCAGTTACGGCAGGGGCAGGACTGAAGCTTTCTTT.

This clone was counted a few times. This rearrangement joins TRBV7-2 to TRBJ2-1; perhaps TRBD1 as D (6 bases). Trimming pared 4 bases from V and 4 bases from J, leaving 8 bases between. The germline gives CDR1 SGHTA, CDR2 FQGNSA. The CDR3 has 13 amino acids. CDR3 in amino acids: CASSSGDYNEQFF. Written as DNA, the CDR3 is TGTGCCAGCAGCTCAGGGGATTACAATGAGCAGTTCTTC.